This T cell receptor beta chain was recorded in a study of cytomegalovirus exposure and HLA in healthy donors. This clone appeared a single time. Donors in the study were healthy people who gave bone marrow. The CDR3 loop spans 15 amino acids. V lost 3 bases, J lost 4 bases, and 4 bases stayed unmatched. The germline V gene encodes CDR1 LNHDA and CDR2 SQIVND (reference sequence). PCR amplification relied on 60 Vbeta primers (plus 13 Jbeta primers). The method was immunoSEQ multiplex PCR; TCRdb's version includes in-frame clones alone and lacks a portion of them. The sample carries some 150,000 clones, 60% to 85% recorded once.

Sequenced input: PBMCs. This clonotype was obtained from a man aged 30 to 39 in good health and CMV-seropositive. The chain combines TRBV19 with TRBJ2-2; TRBD2 matches 8 bases. The CDR3 nucleotides are TGTGCCAGTAGTATCGGGGGGGTTGGCACCGGGGAGCTGTTTTTT. It yields the protein CASSIGGVGTGELFF.